Reported below is one T cell receptor (beta chain). What it binds is unknown. Germline assignment: CDR1 SEHNR and CDR2 FQNEAQ (reference sequence). CDR3 length: 15 residues. Trimming shortened V by 5 bases and J by 5 bases, and 18 bases separated the two germline ends. In each case, RNA was isolated and then reverse transcribed into cDNA as the sequencing template. Data came from immunoSEQ multiplex PCR; TCRdb stores just in-frame clones and leaves some out. Altogether some 150,000 clones are present, about 60% being singletons, with the ten largest covering under 7.5%. These data originate in a study of CD8+ T cells in alopecia areata. Study in general: It was oral tofacitinib, at 5 to 10 mg twice daily, that treated patients received.

Whole-study findings and limits: Possibly as an HLA-related effect, TCR sharing across patients appeared less clear than in mice.

This chain uses TRBV7-9 with TRBJ1-1; D is possibly TRBD1 (6 bases). This clonotype was obtained from a human donor with alopecia areata. The source material was CD4+ T cells sorted from blood, sampled at week 0. CDR3 sequence (DNA): TGTGCCAGCAGCCCTTGGACAGTTCGTTATACTGAAGCTTTCTTT. Translated, it gives CASSPWTVRYTEAFF.